This TCR beta chain stems from a study of T cell responses to AZD1222 COVID-19 vaccine. Study-level results: It should be noted that donors were predominantly white British and more often female, and clonal diversity was possibly underestimated. Spike as a whole was targeted by vaccine-associated CD4 TCRs, dominant at 160-218 and 743-854. Nearly half of spike-specific TCRs reportedly target variant regions that are unmutated in the B.1.351 and B.1.1.7 variants. Breadth and depth of Spike-specific TCRs rose after two AZD1222 doses.

TCRdb keeps only in-frame clones here, not all; method: immunoSEQ multiplex PCR. The data show more than 85,000 clones, with nearly 90% seen just once and about 3.3% held by the top ten. In the case of this clone: The antigen remains undetermined.

The material sequenced was peripheral blood, taken on day 0 of AZD1222 vaccination. The receptor was derived from an adult in good health.

The CDR3, as DNA: TGTGCCCGTAGGAGGGGAGCTGGAAACACCATATATTTT. Amino acids: CARRRGAGNTIYF. The V gene is TRBV30, the J gene TRBJ1-3; possible D gene TRBD1, 5 bases. The CDR3 has 13 amino acids. Looked up from germline, CDR1 is GTSNPN and CDR2 is SVGIG (reference sequence). V lost 8 bases and J lost 2, with 13 bases in between. The variable domain in full, completed from reference TRBV30 and TRBJ1-3, reads SQTIHQWPATLVQPVGSPLSLECTVEGTSNPNLYWYRQAAGRGLQLLFYSVGIGQISSEVPQNLSASRPQDRQFILSSKKLLLSDSGFYLCARRRGAGNTIYFGEGSWLTVV.